This T cell receptor (beta chain) is from a study of shared clonotypes between healthy human individuals. In the study overall: Used for every donor were three CD4 naive, three CD4 memory, two CD8 naive and one CD8 memory plate.

Clones were sequenced by immunoSEQ multiplex PCR, and TCRdb holds only the in-frame ones, with some missing. The sample carries roughly 2.6 million clones, 85% to 95% recorded once. This clone was observed once. Antigen: not known. Findings and caveats of the study: The represented genetic and exposure-history diversity was limited by the small number of donors.

Trimming cost V 8 bases and J 5 bases, with 13 bases left between them. The CDR3 spans 12 residues. Germline loops: CDR1 SGHRS, CDR2 YFSETQ. This clonotype was obtained from a man aged 18 to 29 in good health. V and J are TRBV5-1 and TRBJ1-1; D might be TRBD1 (6 bases). Sample: naive CD4+ T cells sorted from blood. Stated subset: CD45RA+ positively selected. DNA for the CDR3: TGCGCCAGTGGAACAGGGCATACTGAAGCTTTCTTT. Translating gives CASGTGHTEAFF.